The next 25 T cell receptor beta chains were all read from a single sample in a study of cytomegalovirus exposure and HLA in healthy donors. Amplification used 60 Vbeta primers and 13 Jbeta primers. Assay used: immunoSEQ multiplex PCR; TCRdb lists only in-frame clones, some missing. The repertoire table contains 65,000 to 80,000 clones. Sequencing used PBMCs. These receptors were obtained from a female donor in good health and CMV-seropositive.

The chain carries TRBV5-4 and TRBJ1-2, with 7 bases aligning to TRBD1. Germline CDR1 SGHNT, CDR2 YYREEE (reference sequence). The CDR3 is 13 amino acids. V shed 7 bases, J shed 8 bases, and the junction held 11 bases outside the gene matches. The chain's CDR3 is CASALQGSEGYTF. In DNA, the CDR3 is TGTGCCAGCGCTCTACAGGGGTCAGAAGGCTACACCTTC.

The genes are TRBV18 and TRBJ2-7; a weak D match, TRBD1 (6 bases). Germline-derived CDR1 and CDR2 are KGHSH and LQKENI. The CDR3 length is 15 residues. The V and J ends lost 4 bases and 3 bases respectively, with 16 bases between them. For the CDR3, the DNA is TGTGCCAGCTCACGATCGACAGGTGATTTCTACGAGCAGTACTTC. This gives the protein CASSRSTGDFYEQYF.

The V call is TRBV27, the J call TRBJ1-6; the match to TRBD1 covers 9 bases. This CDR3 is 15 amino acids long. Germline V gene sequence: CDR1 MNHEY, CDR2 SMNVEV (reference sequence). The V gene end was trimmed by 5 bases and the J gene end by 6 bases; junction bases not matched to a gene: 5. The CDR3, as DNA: TGTGCCAGCAGTCGGACAGGGGCGAGTAATTCACCCCTCCACTTT. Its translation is CASSRTGASNSPLHF.

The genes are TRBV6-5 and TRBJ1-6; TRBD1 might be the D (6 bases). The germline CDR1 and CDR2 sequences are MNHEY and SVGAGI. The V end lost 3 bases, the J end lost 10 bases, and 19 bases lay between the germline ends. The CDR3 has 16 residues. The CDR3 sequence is CASSYGLDRTGSPLHF. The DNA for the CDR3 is TGTGCCAGCAGTTATGGGCTAGACAGGACTGGCTCACCCCTCCACTTT.

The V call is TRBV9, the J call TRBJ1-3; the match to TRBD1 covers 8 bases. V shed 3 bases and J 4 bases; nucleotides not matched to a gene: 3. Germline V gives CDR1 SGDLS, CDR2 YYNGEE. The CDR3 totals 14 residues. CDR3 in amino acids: CASSETGAGNTIYF. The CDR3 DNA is TGTGCCAGCAGCGAGACAGGGGCCGGAAACACCATATATTTT.

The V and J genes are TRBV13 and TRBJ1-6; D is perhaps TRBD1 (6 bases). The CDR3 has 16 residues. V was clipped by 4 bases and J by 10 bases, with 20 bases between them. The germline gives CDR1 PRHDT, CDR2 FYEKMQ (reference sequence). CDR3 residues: CASSSKRQVLGSPLHF. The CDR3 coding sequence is TGTGCCAGCAGCTCCAAGCGACAGGTTCTCGGCTCACCCCTCCACTTT.

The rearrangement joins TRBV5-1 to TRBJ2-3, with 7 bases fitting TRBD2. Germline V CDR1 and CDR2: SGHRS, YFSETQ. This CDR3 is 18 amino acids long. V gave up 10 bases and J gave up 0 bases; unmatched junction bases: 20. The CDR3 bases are TGCGCCCCCAGCTTAAGGAGCGGGGTAGCTACTAGCACAGATACGCAGTATTTT. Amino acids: CAPSLRSGVATSTDTQYF.

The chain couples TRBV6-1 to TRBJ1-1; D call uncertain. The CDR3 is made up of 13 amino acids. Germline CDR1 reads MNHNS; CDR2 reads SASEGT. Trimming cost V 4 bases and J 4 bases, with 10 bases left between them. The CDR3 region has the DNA TGTGCCAGCAGTGGCGGGGAGTTCACTGAAGCTTTCTTT. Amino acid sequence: CASSGGEFTEAFF.

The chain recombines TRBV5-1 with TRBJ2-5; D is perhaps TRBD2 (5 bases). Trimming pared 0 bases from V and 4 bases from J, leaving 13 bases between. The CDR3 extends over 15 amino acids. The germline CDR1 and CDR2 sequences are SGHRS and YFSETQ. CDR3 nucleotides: TGCGCCAGCAGCTTGGGGGCAGGAGGAGGAGAGACCCAGTACTTC. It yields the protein CASSLGAGGGETQYF.

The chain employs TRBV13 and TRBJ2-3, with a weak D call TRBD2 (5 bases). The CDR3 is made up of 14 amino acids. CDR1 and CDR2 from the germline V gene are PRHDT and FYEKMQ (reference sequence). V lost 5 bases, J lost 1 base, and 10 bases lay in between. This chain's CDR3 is CASSRAARTDTQYF. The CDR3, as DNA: TGTGCCAGCAGCCGAGCGGCACGCACAGATACGCAGTATTTT.

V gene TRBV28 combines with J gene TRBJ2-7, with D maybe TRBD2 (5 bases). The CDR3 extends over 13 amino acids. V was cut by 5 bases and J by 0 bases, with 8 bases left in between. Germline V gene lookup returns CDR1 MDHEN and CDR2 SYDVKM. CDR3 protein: CASSLTSSYEQYF. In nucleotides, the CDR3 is TGTGCCAGCAGTCTTACTAGCTCCTACGAGCAGTACTTC.

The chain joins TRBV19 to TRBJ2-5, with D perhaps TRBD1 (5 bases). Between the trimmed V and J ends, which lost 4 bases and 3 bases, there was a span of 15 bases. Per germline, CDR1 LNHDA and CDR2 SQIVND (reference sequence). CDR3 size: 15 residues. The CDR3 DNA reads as TGTGCCAGTAGTAACAAACGACAGATAGAAGAGACCCAGTACTTC. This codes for CASSNKRQIEETQYF.

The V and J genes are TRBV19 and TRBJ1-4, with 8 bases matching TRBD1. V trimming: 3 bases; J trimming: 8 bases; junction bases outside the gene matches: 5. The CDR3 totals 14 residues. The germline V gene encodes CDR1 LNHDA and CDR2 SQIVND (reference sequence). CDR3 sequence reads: CASSMGQAAEKLFF. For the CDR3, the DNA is TGTGCCAGTAGTATGGGACAGGCCGCGGAAAAACTGTTTTTT.

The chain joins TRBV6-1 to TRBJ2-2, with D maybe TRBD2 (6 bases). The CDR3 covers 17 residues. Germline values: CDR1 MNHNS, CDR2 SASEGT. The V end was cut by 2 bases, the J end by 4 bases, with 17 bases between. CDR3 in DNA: TGTGCCAGCAGTGAAACTCCTGCGGGGTGGGGCACCGGGGAGCTGTTTTTT. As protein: CASSETPAGWGTGELFF.

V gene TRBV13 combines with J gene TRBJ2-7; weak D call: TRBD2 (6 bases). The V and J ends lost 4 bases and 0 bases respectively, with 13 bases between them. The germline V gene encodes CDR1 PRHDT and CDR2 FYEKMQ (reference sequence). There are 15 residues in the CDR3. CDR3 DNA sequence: TGTGCCAGCAGCTCGAACCGGGACTTCTCCTACGAGCAGTACTTC. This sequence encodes CASSSNRDFSYEQYF.

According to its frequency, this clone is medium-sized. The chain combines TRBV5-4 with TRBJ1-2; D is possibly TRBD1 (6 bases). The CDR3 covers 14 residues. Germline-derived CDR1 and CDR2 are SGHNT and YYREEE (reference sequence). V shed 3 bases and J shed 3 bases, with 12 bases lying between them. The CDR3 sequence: CASSSLQGYYGYTF. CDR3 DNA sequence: TGTGCCAGCAGCTCCCTACAGGGCTACTATGGCTACACCTTC.

The CDR3 coding sequence is TGTGCCGCAAAACGGGGGAAGGGTACCTACGAGCAGTACTTC. It specifies CAAKRGKGTYEQYF. V usage is TRBV5-4 and J usage is TRBJ2-7; a possible D gene is TRBD2 (6 bases). The CDR3 sequence is 14 residues long. The V end lost 10 bases, the J end lost 2 bases, and 19 bases lay between the germline ends. The germline gives CDR1 SGHNT, CDR2 YYREEE (reference sequence).

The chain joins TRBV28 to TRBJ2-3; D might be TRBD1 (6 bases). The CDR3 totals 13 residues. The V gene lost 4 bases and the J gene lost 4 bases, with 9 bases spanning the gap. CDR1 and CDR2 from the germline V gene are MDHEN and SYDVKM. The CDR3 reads CASSWDTADTQYF. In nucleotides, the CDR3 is TGTGCCAGCAGTTGGGACACGGCAGATACGCAGTATTTT.

The CDR3 coding sequence is TGTGCCAGCAGCTCGGACAGGGGCTACGAGCAGTACTTC. This sequence encodes CASSSDRGYEQYF. V is TRBV4-2 and J is TRBJ2-7; 9 nucleotides match TRBD1. The ends lost 5 bases at V and 3 bases at J; junction bases unmatched: 2. Germline lookup yields CDR1 LGHNA and CDR2 YNFKEQ. The CDR3 is made up of 13 amino acids.

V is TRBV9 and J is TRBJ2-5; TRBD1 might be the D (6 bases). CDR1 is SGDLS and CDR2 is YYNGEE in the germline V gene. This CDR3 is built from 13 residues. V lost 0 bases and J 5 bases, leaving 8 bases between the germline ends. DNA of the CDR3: TGTGCCAGCAGCGTAGACAGGGCGGAGACCCAGTACTTC. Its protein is CASSVDRAETQYF.

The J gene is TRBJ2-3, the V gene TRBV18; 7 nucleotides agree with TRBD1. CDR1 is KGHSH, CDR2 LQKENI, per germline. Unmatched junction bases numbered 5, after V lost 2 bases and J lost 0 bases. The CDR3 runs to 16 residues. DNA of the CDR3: TGTGCCAGCTCACCAACCGGGACAGCTAGCACAGATACGCAGTATTTT. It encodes CASSPTGTASTDTQYF.

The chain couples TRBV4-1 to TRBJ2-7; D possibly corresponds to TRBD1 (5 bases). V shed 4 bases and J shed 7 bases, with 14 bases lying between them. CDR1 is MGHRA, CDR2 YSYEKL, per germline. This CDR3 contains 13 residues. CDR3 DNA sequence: TGCGCCAGCAGCCTCAGCATTACAGGAGAGCAGTACTTC. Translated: CASSLSITGEQYF.

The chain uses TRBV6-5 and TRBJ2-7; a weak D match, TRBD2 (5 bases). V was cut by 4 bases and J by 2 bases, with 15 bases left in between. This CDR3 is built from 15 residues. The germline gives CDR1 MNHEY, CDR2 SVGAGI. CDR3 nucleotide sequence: TGTGCCAGCAGTTTCAGACCGGACGGGACCTACGAGCAGTACTTC. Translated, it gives CASSFRPDGTYEQYF.

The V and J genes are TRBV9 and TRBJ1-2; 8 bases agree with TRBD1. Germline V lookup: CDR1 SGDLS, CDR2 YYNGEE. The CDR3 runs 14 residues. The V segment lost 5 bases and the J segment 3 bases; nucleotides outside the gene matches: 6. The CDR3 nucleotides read TGTGCCAGCAGTATCAGGGGGCTGGACTATGGCTACACCTTC. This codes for CASSIRGLDYGYTF.

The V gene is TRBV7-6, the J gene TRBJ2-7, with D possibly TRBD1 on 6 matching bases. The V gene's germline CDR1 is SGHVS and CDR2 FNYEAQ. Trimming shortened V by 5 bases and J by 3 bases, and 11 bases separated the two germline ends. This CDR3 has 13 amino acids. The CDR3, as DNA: TGTGCCAGCAGCCTAATGGACAGCTACGAGCAGTACTTC. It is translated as CASSLMDSYEQYF. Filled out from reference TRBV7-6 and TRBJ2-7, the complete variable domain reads GAGVSQSPRYKVTKRGQDVALRCDPISGHVSLYWYRQALGQGPEFLTYFNYEAQQDKSGLPNDRFSAERPEGSISTLTIQRTEQRDSAMYRCASSLMDSYEQYFGPGTRLTVT.